This TCR beta chain derives from a study of shared clonotypes between healthy human individuals. Study findings and constraints: Clonotypes shared by all four donors outscored non-shared clonotypes in generation probability.

This table comes from immunoSEQ multiplex PCR, and its TCRdb copy is limited to in-frame clones, with some not included. This table has about 2 million clones, around 95% appearing once. The CDR3 is 12 residues long. The V end was cut by 3 bases, the J end by 4 bases, with 5 bases between. Germline lookup yields CDR1 SNHLY and CDR2 FYNNEI. Comments on this clone: Its target is unknown.

The chain has TRBV2 and TRBJ2-3; no clear D. This TCR was recovered from a man aged 18 to 35 in good health. The sequencing sample was made of naive CD4+ T cells sorted from blood. Subset reported: CD45RA+ positively selected. The CDR3 spells CASSDRSDTQYF. CDR3 DNA sequence: TGTGCCAGCAGTGACAGGTCAGATACGCAGTATTTT.